These 4 T cell receptor beta chains originate from one sample sequenced in a study of neurological immune-mediated disorders. TCRdb re-derived calls from the 5' RACE reads in MiXCR, one entry per CDR3 protein. There are over 90,000 distinct CDR3 sequences in the sample; 11% occur only once, and around 3.3% lies in the top ten. The time point is: longitudinal time-point 3. The sample comprised PBMCs. These receptors were collected from a female donor with HTLV-1-associated myelopathy (HAM/TSP).

V is TRBV9 and J is TRBJ2-5, with D perhaps being TRBD1 or TRBD2 (6 bases each). The ends were cut back, 4 bases at V and 5 bases at J, with 18 bases in the middle. The germline gives CDR1 SGDLS, CDR2 YYNGEE. The CDR3 sequence is 15 residues long. The CDR3 DNA reads TGTGCCAGCAGCCCACCCGACGGGGGCGGCGAGACCCAGTACTTC. Its translation is CASSPPDGGGETQYF.

Worth noting for this clonotype: A much larger clone lies a single base off, so this may be a read error. This chain joins TRBV5-1 and TRBJ2-7, with D possibly TRBD1 on 6 matching bases. CDR3 length: 15 amino acids. The germline V gene encodes CDR1 SGHRS and CDR2 YFSETQ. V was clipped by 3 bases and J by 6 bases, with 19 bases between them. CDR3 region: CASSSLTGSGCEQYF. The CDR3 DNA sequence: TGCGCCAGCAGCTCCTTAACAGGGTCGGGGTGCGAGCAGTACTTC. Filled out from reference TRBV5-1 and TRBJ2-7, the complete variable domain reads KAGVTQTPRYLIKTRGQQVTLSCSPISGHRSVSWYQQTPGQGLQFLFEYFSETQRNKGNFPGRFSGRQFSNSRSEMNVSTLELGDSALYLCASSSLTGSGCEQYFGPGTRLTVT.

The chain couples TRBV3-1 to TRBJ2-7; no clear D. The CDR3 is made up of 13 amino acids. Deletions cut 4 bases from V and 1 base from J, with 8 bases between. Germline assignment: CDR1 LGHDT and CDR2 YNNKEL (reference sequence). CDR3 DNA sequence: TGTGCCAGCAGCCGGAAGAGGTCCTACGAGCAGTACTTC. Encoded protein: CASSRKRSYEQYF.

The chain recombines TRBV5-1 with TRBJ2-1, with 8 bases fitting TRBD1. This CDR3 has 20 amino acids. Trimming at V came to 2 bases and at J to 4 bases, leaving 20 bases not matched to a gene. Germline loops: CDR1 SGHRS, CDR2 YFSETQ. In DNA, the CDR3 is TGCGCCAGCAGCTTCCCAATGGACAGGGCAACTTTTCATAAATACAATGAGCAGTTCTTC. This sequence encodes CASSFPMDRATFHKYNEQFF.